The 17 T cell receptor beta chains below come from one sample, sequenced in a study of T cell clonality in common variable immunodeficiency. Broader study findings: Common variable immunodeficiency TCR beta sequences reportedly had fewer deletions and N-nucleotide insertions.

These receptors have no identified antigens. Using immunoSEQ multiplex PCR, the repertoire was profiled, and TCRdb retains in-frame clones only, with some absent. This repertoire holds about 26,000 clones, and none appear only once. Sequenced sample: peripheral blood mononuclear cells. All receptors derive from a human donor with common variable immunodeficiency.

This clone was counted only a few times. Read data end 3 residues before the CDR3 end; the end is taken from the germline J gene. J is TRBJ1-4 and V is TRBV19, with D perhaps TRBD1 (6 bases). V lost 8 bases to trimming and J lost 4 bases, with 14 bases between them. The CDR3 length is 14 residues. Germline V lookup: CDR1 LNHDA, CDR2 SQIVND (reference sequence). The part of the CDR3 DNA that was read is TGTGCCAGTGGGGGCAGGGGTAATAATGAAAAA. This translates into CASGGRGNNEK. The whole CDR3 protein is CASGGRGNNEKLFF.

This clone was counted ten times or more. The sequenced part of the CDR3 DNA is TGTGCCAGCAGCTCCCTAGCGGGAGGGGACTCCTACGAG. Protein: CASSSLAGGDSYE. The entire CDR3 protein reads CASSSLAGGDSYEQYF. The chain is built from TRBV5-4 and TRBJ2-7; 12 bases map to TRBD2. The read ends 3 residues shy of where the CDR3 ends; the end is completed using the germline J gene. V lost 3 bases to trimming and J lost 0 bases; unmatched junction nucleotides: 4. The germline gives CDR1 SGHNT, CDR2 YYREEE (reference sequence). The CDR3 spans 16 residues.

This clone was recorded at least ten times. The part of the CDR3 DNA that was read is TGTGCCAGTAGTGCCCGATCCGGGACAGGGGATTCTGTTGAAAAA. This translates into CASSARSGTGDSVEK. The entire CDR3 is CASSARSGTGDSVEKLFF. This sequence joins TRBV19 and TRBJ1-4; TRBD1 aligns across 10 bases. With the read ending 3 residues before the CDR3 end, the germline J gene is used to fill in that end. The CDR3 covers 18 residues. After removal of 5 bases from V and 7 bases from J, the junction contained 16 bases not matched to a gene. CDR1 LNHDA and CDR2 SQIVND come from the germline V gene (reference sequence).

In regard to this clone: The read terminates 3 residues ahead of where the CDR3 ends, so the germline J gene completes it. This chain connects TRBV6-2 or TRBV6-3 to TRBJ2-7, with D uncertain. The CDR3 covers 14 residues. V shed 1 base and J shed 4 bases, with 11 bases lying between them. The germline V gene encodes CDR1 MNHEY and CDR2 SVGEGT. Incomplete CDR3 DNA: TGTGCCAGCAGTTACTTCGACACCGATTACGAG. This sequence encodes CASSYFDTDYE. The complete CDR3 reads CASSYFDTDYEQYF.

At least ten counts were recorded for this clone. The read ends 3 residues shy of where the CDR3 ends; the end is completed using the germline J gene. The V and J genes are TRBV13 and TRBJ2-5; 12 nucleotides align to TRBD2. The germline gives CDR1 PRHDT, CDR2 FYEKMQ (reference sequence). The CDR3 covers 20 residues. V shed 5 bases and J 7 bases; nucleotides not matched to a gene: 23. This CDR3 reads CASSRTGTSGLSMASGTQYF. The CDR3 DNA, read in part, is TGTGCCAGCAGCCGTACCGGGACTAGCGGGTTGTCGATGGCCTCGGGGACC.

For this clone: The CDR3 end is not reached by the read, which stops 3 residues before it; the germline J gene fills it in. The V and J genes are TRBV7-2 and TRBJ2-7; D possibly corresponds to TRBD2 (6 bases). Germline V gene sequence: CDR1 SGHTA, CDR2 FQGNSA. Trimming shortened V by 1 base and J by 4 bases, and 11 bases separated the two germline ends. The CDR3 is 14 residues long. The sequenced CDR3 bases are TGTGCCAGCAGCTTAGGGGACTGGGCATACGAG. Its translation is CASSLGDWAYE. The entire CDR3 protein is CASSLGDWAYEQYF.

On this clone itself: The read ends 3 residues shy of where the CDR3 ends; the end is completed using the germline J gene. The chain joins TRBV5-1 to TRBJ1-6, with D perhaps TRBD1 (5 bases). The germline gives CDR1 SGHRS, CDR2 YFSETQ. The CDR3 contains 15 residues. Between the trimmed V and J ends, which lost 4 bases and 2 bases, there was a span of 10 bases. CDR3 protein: CASSTDSPYNSPLHF. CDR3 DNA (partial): TGCGCCAGCAGCACTGACAGCCCCTATAATTCACCC.

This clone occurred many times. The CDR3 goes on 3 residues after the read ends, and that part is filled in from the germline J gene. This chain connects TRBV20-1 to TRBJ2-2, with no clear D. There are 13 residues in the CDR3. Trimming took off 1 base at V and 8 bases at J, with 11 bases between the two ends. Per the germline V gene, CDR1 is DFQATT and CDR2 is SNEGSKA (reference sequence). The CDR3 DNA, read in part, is TGCAGTGCTAGAGGGCAAAGAGTTGGGGAG. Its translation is CSARGQRVGE. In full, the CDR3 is CSARGQRVGELFF.

The CDR3 reads CSARTVFSGNSYNEQFF. The sequenced part of the CDR3 DNA is TGCAGTGCTAGAACGGTCTTTAGCGGGAACTCCTACAATGAG. The chain uses TRBV20-1 and TRBJ2-1; 8 bases fit TRBD2. The CDR3 goes on 3 residues after the read ends, and that part is filled in from the germline J gene. The CDR3 runs to 17 residues. Germline CDR1 reads DFQATT; CDR2 reads SNEGSKA (reference sequence). Trimming at V came to 2 bases and at J to 0 bases, leaving 9 bases not matched to a gene.

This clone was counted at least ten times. The CDR3 DNA, read in part, is TGTGCCATCAGCGAATCAGGGAACTATGGC. It yields the protein CAISESGNYG. The CDR3 in its entirety is CAISESGNYGYTF. The rearrangement joins TRBV10-3 to TRBJ1-2, with TRBD1 as a possible D gene (5 bases). The missing CDR3 end, 3 residues past where the read stops, is filled in from the germline J gene. Germline lookup yields CDR1 ENHRY and CDR2 SYGVKD. The length of the CDR3 is 13 residues. V was clipped by 6 bases and J by 2 bases, with 10 bases between them.

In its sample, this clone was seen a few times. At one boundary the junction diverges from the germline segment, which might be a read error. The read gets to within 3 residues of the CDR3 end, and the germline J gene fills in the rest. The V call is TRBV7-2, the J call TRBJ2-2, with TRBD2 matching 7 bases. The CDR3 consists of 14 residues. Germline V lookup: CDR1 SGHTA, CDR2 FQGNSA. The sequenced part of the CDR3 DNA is TGTGCCAGCAGCCTAGCGGCCATCCCCGGGGAG. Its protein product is CASSLAAIPGE. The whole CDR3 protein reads CASSLAAIPGELFF. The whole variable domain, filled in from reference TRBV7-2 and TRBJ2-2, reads GAGVSQSPSNKVTEKGKDVELRCDPISGHTALYWYRQSLGQGLEFLIYFQGNSAPDKSGLPSDRFSAERTGGSVSTLTIQRTQQEDSAVYLCASSLAAIPGELFFGEGSRLTVL.

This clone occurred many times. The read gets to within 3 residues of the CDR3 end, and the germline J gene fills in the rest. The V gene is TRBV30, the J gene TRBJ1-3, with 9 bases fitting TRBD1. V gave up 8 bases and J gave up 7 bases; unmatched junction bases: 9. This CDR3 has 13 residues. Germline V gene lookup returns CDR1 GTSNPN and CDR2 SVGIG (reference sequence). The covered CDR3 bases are TGTGCCGGCCGGACAGGGGACGTTAACACC. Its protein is CAGRTGDVNT. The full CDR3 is CAGRTGDVNTIYF. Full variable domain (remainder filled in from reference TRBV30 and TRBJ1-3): SQTIHQWPATLVQPVGSPLSLECTVEGTSNPNLYWYRQAAGRGLQLLFYSVGIGQISSEVPQNLSASRPQDRQFILSSKKLLLSDSGFYLCAGRTGDVNTIYFGEGSWLTVV.

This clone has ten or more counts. CDR3 bases read: TGTGCCAGCTCATCCGGACAGACGGAAGCGAACTATGGC. It translates to CASSSGQTEANYG. The entire CDR3 protein reads CASSSGQTEANYGYTF. The V and J genes are TRBV18 and TRBJ1-2; TRBD1 might be the D (6 bases). The read ends 3 residues shy of where the CDR3 ends; the end is completed using the germline J gene. The germline V and J ends were trimmed by 5 bases and 2 bases, with 18 bases remaining between them. CDR1 and CDR2 from the germline V gene are KGHSH and LQKENI. There are 16 residues in the CDR3.

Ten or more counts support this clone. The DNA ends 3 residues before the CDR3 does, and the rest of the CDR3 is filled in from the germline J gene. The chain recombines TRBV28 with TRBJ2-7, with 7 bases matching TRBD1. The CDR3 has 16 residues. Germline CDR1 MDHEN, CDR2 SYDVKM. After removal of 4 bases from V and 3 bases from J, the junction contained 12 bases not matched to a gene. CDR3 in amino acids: CASSSTSGTVSYEQYF. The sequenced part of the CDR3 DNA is TGTGCCAGCAGTTCAACATCCGGGACAGTAAGCTACGAG.

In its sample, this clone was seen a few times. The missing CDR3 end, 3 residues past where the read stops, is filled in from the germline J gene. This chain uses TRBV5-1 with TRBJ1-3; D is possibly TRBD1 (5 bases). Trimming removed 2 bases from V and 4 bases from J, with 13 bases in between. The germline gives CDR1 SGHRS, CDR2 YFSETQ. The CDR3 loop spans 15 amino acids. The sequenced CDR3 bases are TGCGCCAGCAGCTTATTAGGGGTTTCAGGAAACACC. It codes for CASSLLGVSGNT. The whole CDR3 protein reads CASSLLGVSGNTIYF.

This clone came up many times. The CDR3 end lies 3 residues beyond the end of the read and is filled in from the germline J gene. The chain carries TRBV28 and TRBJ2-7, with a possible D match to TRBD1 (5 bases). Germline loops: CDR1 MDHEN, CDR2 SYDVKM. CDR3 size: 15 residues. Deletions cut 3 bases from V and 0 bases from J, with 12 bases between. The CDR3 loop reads CASSLQGASSYEQYF. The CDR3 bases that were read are TGTGCCAGCAGTTTGCAAGGGGCCAGCTCCTACGAG. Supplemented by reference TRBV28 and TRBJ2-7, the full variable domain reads DVKVTQSSRYLVKRTGEKVFLECVQDMDHENMFWYRQDPGLGLRLIYFSYDVKMKEKGDIPEGYSVSREKKERFSLILESASTNQTSMYLCASSLQGASSYEQYFGPGTRLTVT.

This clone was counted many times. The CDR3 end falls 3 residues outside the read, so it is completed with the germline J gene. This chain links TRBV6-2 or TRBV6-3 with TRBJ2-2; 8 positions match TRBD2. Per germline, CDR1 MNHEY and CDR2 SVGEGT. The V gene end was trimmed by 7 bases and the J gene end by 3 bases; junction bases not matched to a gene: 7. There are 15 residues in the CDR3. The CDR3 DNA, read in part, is TGTGCCAGCACCAACGGGGGGGCCTACACCGGGGAG. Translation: CASTNGGAYTGE. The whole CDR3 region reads CASTNGGAYTGELFF.